This TCR beta chain was sequenced during a study of PD-1 blockade in classical Hodgkin lymphoma. The CDR3 is made up of 14 amino acids. Germline CDR1 reads LNHDA; CDR2 reads SQIVND (reference sequence). The V gene end was trimmed by 4 bases and the J gene end by 3 bases; junction bases not matched to a gene: 5. Produced via immunoSEQ multiplex PCR; TCRdb's table is partial and in-frame only. The sample lists 35,000 to 45,000 clones, roughly 70% seen once, with around 2.8% in the top ten. In every patient, relapse followed autologous stem cell transplantation, while exposure to brentuximab vedotin differed.

The V call is TRBV19, the J call TRBJ1-2; 7 nucleotides agree with TRBD1. This clonotype was sampled from a human donor with classical Hodgkin lymphoma. Sequences were derived from peripheral blood mononuclear cells (PBMCs), sampled before the second cycle of nivolumab. This CDR3 is CASSTVTGDYGYTF. In nucleotides, the CDR3 is TGTGCCAGTAGTACCGTCACAGGGGACTATGGCTACACCTTC. Complete variable domain (other parts from reference TRBV19 and TRBJ1-2): DGGITQSPKYLFRKEGQNVTLSCEQNLNHDAMYWYRQDPGQGLRLIYYSQIVNDFQKGDIAEGYSVSREKKESFPLTVTSAQKNPTAFYLCASSTVTGDYGYTFGSGTRLTVV.